This T cell receptor (beta chain) was identified during a study of blood T cells in healthy people across ages. A J-beta primer mix and a sample-barcoded 5' primer were used in a second PCR of roughly 6 to 12 cycles. TCRdb re-called the 5' RACE reads with MiXCR, one entry per CDR3 protein. Here the sample spans hundreds of thousands of distinct CDR3 sequences, about 20% being singletons. This CDR3 has 12 residues. Trimming pared 4 bases from V and 5 bases from J, leaving 11 bases between. The germline CDR1 and CDR2 sequences are DFQATT and SNEGSKA (reference sequence). Only a few counts were recorded for this clonotype.

Sample: blood. This sequence joins TRBV20-1 and TRBJ2-5; D is uncertain. The receptor comes from a man between 65 and 79 years old in good health. The DNA for the CDR3 is TGCAGTGCTATTGTTTCCGCTGAGACCCAGTACTTC. It encodes CSAIVSAETQYF.